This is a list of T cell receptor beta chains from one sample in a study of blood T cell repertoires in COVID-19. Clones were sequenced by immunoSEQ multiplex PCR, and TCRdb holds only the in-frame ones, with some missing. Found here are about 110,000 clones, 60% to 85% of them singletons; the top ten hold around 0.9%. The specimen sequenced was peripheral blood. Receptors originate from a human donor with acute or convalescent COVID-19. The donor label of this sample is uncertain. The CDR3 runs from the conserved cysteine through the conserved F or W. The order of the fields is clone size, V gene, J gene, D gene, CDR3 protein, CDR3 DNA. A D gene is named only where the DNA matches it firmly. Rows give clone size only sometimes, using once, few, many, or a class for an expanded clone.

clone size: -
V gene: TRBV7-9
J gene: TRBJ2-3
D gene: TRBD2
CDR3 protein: CASSPLGGGLTDTQYF
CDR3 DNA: TGTGCCAGCAGTCCTCTCGGGGGGGGATTGACAGATACGCAGTATTTT

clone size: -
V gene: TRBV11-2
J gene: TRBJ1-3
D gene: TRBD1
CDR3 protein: CASSPAGQGGNTIYF
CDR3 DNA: TGTGCCAGCAGCCCCGCGGGACAGGGAGGAAACACCATATATTTT

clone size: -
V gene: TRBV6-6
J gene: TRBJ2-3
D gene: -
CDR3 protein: CASTPGWSQYF
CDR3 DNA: TGTGCCAGCACCCCAGGGTGGTCGCAGTATTTT

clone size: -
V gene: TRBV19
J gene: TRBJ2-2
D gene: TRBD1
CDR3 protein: CASSLWDRGAGELFF
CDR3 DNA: TGTGCCAGTAGTCTCTGGGACAGGGGAGCCGGGGAGCTGTTTTTT

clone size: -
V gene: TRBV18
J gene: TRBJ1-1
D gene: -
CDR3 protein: CASSPDQGTEAFF
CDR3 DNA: TGTGCCAGCTCACCAGACCAGGGAACTGAAGCTTTCTTT

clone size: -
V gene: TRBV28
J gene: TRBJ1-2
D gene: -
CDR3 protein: CATKQGNRYGYTF
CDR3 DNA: TGTGCCACCAAACAGGGAAATCGGTATGGCTACACCTTC

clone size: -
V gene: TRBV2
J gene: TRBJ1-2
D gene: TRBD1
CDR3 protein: CASSDTGPGQVTNYGYTF
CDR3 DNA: TGTGCCAGCAGCGACACTGGGCCGGGACAGGTTACTAACTATGGCTACACCTTC

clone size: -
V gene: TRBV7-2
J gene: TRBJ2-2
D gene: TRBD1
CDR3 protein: CASSQDRVRTGELFF
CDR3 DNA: TGTGCCAGCAGCCAGGACAGGGTTCGGACCGGGGAGCTGTTTTTT

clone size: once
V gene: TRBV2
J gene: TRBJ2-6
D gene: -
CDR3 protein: CASKTVRTTGVFSGANVLTF
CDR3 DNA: TGTGCCAGCAAGACGGTCAGGACGACAGGCGTATTCTCTGGGGCCAACGTCCTGACTTTC

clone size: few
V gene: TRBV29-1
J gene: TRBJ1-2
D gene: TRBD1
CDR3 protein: CSVTGGRDYGYTF
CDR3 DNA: TGCAGCGTTACAGGGGGCAGGGACTATGGCTACACCTTC

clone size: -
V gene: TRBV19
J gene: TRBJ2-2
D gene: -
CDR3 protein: CASNRDPTGELFF
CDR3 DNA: TGTGCCAGCAACAGGGACCCCACCGGGGAGCTGTTTTTT

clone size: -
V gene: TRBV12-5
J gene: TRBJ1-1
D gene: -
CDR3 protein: CASGRRTSEAFF
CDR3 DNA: TGTGCTAGTGGACGACGGACTTCAGAAGCTTTCTTT

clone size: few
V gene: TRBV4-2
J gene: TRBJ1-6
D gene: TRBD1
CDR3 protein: CASSLPDRAASPLHF
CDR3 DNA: TGTGCCAGCAGCCTCCCGGACAGGGCGGCTTCACCCCTCCACTTT

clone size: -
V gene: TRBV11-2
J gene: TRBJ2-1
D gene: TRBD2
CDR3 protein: CASSRPPLADYNEQFF
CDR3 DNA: TGTGCCAGCAGCCGCCCACCTCTAGCGGACTACAATGAGCAGTTCTTC

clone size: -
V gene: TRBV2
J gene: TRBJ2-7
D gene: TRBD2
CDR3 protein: CASSETLAASSYEQYF
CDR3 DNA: TGTGCCAGCAGTGAGACGCTAGCGGCGAGCTCCTACGAGCAGTACTTC

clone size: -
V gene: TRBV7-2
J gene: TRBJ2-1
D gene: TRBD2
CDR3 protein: CASSTGLAGGVFNEQFF
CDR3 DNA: TGTGCCAGCAGCACGGGACTAGCGGGGGGGGTCTTCAATGAGCAGTTCTTC

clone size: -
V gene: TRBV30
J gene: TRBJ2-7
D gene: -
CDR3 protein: CAWIPLRGGYSYEQYF
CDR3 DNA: TGTGCCTGGATCCCCTTAAGGGGAGGATACTCCTACGAGCAGTACTTC

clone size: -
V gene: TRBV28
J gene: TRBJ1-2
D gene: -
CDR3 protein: CASSINFYGYTF
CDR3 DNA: TGTGCCAGCAGTATAAATTTCTATGGCTACACCTTC

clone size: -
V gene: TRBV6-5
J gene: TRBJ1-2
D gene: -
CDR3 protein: CASKLRGANYGYTF
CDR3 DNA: TGTGCCAGCAAACTCAGGGGAGCGAACTATGGCTACACCTTC

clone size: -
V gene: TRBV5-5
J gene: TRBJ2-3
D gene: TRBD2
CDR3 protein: CASSLLAGGPDTQYF
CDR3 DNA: TGTGCCAGCAGCTTGTTAGCGGGGGGGCCAGATACGCAGTATTTT

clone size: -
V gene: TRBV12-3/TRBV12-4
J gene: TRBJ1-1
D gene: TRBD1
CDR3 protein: CASSPHRGAEAFF
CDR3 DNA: TGTGCCAGCAGTCCCCACAGGGGGGCTGAAGCTTTCTTT

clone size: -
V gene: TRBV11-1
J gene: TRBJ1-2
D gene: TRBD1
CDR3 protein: CASSPRQGADGYTF
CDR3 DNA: TGTGCCAGCAGCCCCCGACAGGGGGCTGATGGCTACACCTTC

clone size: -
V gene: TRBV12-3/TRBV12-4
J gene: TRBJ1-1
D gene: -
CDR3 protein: CASRLGGTEAFF
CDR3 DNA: TGTGCCAGCCGTCTGGGGGGCACTGAAGCTTTCTTT

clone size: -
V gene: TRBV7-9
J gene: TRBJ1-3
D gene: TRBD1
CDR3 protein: CASTQGVVGNTIYF
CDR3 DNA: TGTGCCAGCACCCAGGGGGTAGTTGGAAACACCATATATTTT

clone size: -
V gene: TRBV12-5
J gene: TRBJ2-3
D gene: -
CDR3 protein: CASGPGQLDTQYF
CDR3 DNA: TGTGCTAGTGGTCCCGGACAGTTAGATACGCAGTATTTT

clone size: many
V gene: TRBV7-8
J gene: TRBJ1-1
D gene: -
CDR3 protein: CASSLIDSMNTEAFF
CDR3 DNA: TGTGCCAGCAGCTTAATTGACAGCATGAACACTGAAGCTTTCTTT

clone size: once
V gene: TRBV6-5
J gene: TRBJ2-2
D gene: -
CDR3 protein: CASARVAGNTGELFF
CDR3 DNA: TGTGCCTCAGCGAGGGTTGCGGGGAACACCGGGGAGCTGTTTTTT

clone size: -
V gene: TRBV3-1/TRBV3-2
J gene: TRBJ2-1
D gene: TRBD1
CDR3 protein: CASRPQGATYNEQFF
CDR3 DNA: TGTGCCAGCAGACCTCAGGGGGCTACCTACAATGAGCAGTTCTTC

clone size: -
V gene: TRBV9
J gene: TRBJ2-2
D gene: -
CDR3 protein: CASSVGGDRYTGELFF
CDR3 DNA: TGTGCCAGCAGCGTAGGGGGGGACCGATACACCGGGGAGCTGTTTTTT

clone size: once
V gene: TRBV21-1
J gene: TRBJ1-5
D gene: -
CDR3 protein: CAAVQGYQPQHF
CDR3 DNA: TGTGCCGCCGTACAGGGATATCAGCCCCAGCATTTT

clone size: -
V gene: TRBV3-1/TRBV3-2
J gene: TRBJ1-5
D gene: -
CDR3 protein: CASSQGHQGGNQPQHF
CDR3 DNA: TGTGCCAGCAGCCAAGGACATCAGGGTGGCAATCAGCCCCAGCATTTT

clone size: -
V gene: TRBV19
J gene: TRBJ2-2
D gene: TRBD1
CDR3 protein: CASSPSANRGSGELFF
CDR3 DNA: TGTGCCAGTAGTCCGTCAGCAAACAGGGGATCCGGGGAGCTGTTTTTT

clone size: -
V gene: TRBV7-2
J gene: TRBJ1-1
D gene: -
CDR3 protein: CASSARPGGYTEAFF
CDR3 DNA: TGTGCCAGCAGCGCACGGCCCGGAGGCTATACTGAAGCTTTCTTT

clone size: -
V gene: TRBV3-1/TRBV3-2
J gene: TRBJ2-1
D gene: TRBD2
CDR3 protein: CASSQERSGGAGEQFF
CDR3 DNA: TGTGCCAGCAGCCAAGAGAGAAGCGGGGGGGCCGGTGAGCAGTTCTTC

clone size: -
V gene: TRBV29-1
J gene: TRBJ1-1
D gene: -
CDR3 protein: CSVRAYWGGHTEAFF
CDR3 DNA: TGCAGCGTACGCGCGTATTGGGGGGGCCACACTGAAGCTTTCTTT

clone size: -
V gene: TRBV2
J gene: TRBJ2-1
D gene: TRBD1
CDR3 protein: CASSGQGNYNEQFF
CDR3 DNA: TGTGCCAGCAGTGGACAGGGGAATTACAATGAGCAGTTCTTC

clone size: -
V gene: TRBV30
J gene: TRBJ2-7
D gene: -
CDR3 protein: CAWSVGQSYEQYF
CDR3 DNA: TGTGCCTGGAGTGTAGGACAGTCCTACGAGCAGTACTTC

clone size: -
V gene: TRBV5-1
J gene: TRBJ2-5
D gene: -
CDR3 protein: CASSLHEGTQYF
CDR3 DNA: TGCGCCAGCAGCTTGCACGAGGGAACCCAGTACTTC

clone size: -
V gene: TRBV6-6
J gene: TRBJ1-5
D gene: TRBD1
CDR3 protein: CASNDREIQPQHF
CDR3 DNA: TGTGCCAGCAACGACAGGGAGATTCAGCCCCAGCATTTT

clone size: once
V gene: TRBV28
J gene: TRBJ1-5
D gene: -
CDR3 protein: CASRDSVSNQPQHF
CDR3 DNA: TGTGCCAGCAGGGACAGTGTTAGCAATCAGCCCCAGCATTTT

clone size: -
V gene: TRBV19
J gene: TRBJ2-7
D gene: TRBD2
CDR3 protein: CASSIGTSGRYEQYF
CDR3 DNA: TGTGCCAGTAGTATAGGGACTAGCGGAAGATACGAGCAGTACTTC

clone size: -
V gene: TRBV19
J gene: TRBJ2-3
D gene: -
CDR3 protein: CASRDDNKRDTQYF
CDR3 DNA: TGTGCCAGCCGCGACGACAACAAACGGGATACGCAGTATTTT

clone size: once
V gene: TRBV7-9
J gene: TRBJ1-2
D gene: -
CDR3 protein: CASSLVGADLNGYTF
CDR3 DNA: TGTGCCAGCAGCTTAGTGGGTGCGGACTTGAATGGCTACACCTTC

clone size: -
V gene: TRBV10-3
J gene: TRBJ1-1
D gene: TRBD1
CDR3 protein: CAISEPGQGDTEAFF
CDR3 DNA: TGTGCCATCAGTGAGCCCGGACAGGGCGACACTGAAGCTTTCTTT

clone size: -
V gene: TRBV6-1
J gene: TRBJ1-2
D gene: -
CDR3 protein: CASSDSSNYGYTF
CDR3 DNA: TGTGCCAGCAGTGACAGTTCTAACTATGGCTACACCTTC

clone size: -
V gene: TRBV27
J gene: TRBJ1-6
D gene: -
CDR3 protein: CASSTGTSPLHF
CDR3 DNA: TGTGCCAGCAGTACAGGTACTTCACCCCTCCACTTT

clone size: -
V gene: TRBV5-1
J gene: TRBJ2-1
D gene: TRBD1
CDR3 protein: CASSGTTGGSYNEQFF
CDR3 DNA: TGCGCCAGCAGCGGAACCACAGGGGGCTCCTACAATGAGCAGTTCTTC